The 21 T cell receptor beta chains listed next were all sequenced from one sample in a study of identical twins. TCRdb reprocessed the 5' RACE reads via MiXCR and lists one record per CDR3 protein. The table includes nearly 200,000 distinct CDR3 sequences, about a sixth detected once. A further study also used this sample, focusing on T cells expressing NK-cell markers.

The specimen was CD8+ T cells sorted from blood. The receptors originated from a woman aged 18 to 35 in good health.

This clonotype appeared many times. The genes are TRBV3-1 and TRBJ2-2; 11 bases fit TRBD2. This CDR3 has 16 amino acids. Per germline, CDR1 LGHDT and CDR2 YNNKEL (reference sequence). Unmatched junction bases numbered 8, after V lost 7 bases and J lost 4 bases. CDR3 bases: TGTGCCAGCACCCCACTAGCGGGAGTGGGCACCGGGGAGCTGTTTTTT. This encodes CASTPLAGVGTGELFF. Looking up the rest from reference TRBV3-1 and TRBJ2-2 gives the full variable domain: DTAVSQTPKYLVTQMGNDKSIKCEQNLGHDTMYWYKQDSKKFLKIMFSYNNKELIINETVPNRFSPKSPDKAHLNLHINSLELGDSAVYFCASTPLAGVGTGELFFGEGSRLTVL.

This clonotype turned up a few times. The V and J genes are TRBV7-9 and TRBJ1-1; 9 bases map to TRBD1. Germline V gene sequence: CDR1 SEHNR, CDR2 FQNEAQ (reference sequence). This CDR3 spans 12 amino acids. The junction had 7 bases not matched to a gene; V was cut back by 11 bases and J by 6 bases. The CDR3 DNA reads as TGTGCCGGAGGTAGACAGGGGGCTGAAGCTTTCTTT. Protein: CAGGRQGAEAFF.

This sequence joins TRBV13 and TRBJ2-2; 7 nucleotides align to TRBD1. CDR3 length: 15 residues. CDR1 is PRHDT, CDR2 FYEKMQ, per germline (reference sequence). The J segment lost 4 bases and the V segment lost 5 bases, leaving 7 bases of the junction unmatched. CDR3 region: CASSLGQLFTGELFF. DNA of the CDR3: TGTGCCAGCAGCCTGGGACAGCTCTTCACCGGGGAGCTGTTTTTT. Full variable domain (outside the CDR3, taken from reference TRBV13 and TRBJ2-2): AAGVIQSPRHLIKEKRETATLKCYPIPRHDTVYWYQQGPGQDPQFLISFYEKMQSDKGSIPDRFSAQQFSDYHSELNMSSLELGDSALYFCASSLGQLFTGELFFGEGSRLTVL.

V gene TRBV5-6 combines with J gene TRBJ2-3; a weak D match, TRBD2 (6 bases). V was clipped by 4 bases and J by 0 bases, with 18 bases between them. CDR1 and CDR2 from the germline V gene are SGHDT and YYEEEE. CDR3 length: 17 residues. The CDR3 nucleotides read TGTGCCAGCAGCCCTCTCCGCGGGGCCTGGAGCACAGATACGCAGTATTTT. Translating gives CASSPLRGAWSTDTQYF. The full variable domain, completed using reference TRBV5-6 and TRBJ2-3, is DAGVTQSPTHLIKTRGQQVTLRCSPKSGHDTVSWYQQALGQGPQFIFQYYEEEERQRGNFPDRFSGHQFPNYSSELNVNALLLGDSALYLCASSPLRGAWSTDTQYFGPGTRLTVL.

The rearrangement uses TRBV5-6 and TRBJ2-2; tentatively, D is TRBD1 (5 bases). Trimming pared 0 bases from V and 3 bases from J, leaving 12 bases between. The CDR3 length is 16 residues. CDR1 is SGHDT, CDR2 YYEEEE, per germline. CDR3 protein: CASSLGGAIHTGELFF. Written as DNA, the CDR3 is TGTGCCAGCAGCTTGGGTGGGGCGATCCACACCGGGGAGCTGTTTTTT. Using reference TRBV5-6 and TRBJ2-2 for the parts outside the CDR3, the full variable domain is DAGVTQSPTHLIKTRGQQVTLRCSPKSGHDTVSWYQQALGQGPQFIFQYYEEEERQRGNFPDRFSGHQFPNYSSELNVNALLLGDSALYLCASSLGGAIHTGELFFGEGSRLTVL.

This clonotype was seen just once. J is TRBJ2-3 and V is TRBV27; D gene unclear. The V end lost 3 bases, the J end lost 3 bases, and 22 bases lay between the germline ends. The CDR3 is 18 amino acids. The germline gives CDR1 MNHEY, CDR2 SMNVEV (reference sequence). CDR3 in DNA: TGTGCCAGCAGTTTTCTCCTTCCGACCGGAGCCACTACAGATACGCAGTATTTT. Protein product: CASSFLLPTGATTDTQYF.

This clonotype was found a few times. The chain uses TRBV2 and TRBJ1-6, with D tentatively TRBD1 (5 bases). The CDR3 runs to 15 residues. Germline CDR1 and CDR2: SNHLY and FYNNEI. Trimming removed 8 bases at V and 3 bases at J, with 14 bases between. CDR3 protein: CASLGGRVYNSPLHF. For the CDR3, the DNA is TGTGCCAGCCTTGGGGGACGGGTCTATAATTCACCCCTCCACTTT.

This clonotype appeared many times. This rearrangement joins TRBV4-1 to TRBJ1-1; 8 bases are a match to TRBD1. Germline values: CDR1 MGHRA, CDR2 YSYEKL. The CDR3 is 17 residues long. Trimming at V came to 0 bases and at J to 1 base, leaving 7 bases not matched to a gene. The CDR3 nucleotides read TGCGCCAGCAGCCAAGATCCCAGGGGGCCTGCGAACACTGAAGCTTTCTTT. Translating it yields CASSQDPRGPANTEAFF.

This clonotype appeared a few times. DNA for the CDR3: TGCAGTGCTCACCGGGCCGATCTCACAGATACGCAGTATTTT. Protein: CSAHRADLTDTQYF. The chain carries TRBV20-1 and TRBJ2-3; D remains ambiguous. The V end lost 5 bases, the J end lost 2 bases, and 14 bases lay between the germline ends. Per germline, CDR1 DFQATT and CDR2 SNEGSKA (reference sequence). CDR3 length: 14 residues.

In this sample, this clonotype turned up a few times. This chain connects TRBV27 to TRBJ2-3; the match to TRBD2 covers 14 bases. The germline V gene has CDR1 MNHEY and CDR2 SMNVEV (reference sequence). CDR3 length equals 17 residues. After removal of 1 base from V and 4 bases from J, the junction contained 4 bases not matched to a gene. CDR3 nucleotide sequence: TGTGCCAGCAGTTTATTGGGGACTAGCGGGAGTGCAGATACGCAGTATTTT. Translating gives CASSLLGTSGSADTQYF.

A few counts support this clonotype. The chain combines TRBV12-3 or TRBV12-4 with TRBJ1-5; 9 nucleotides match TRBD1. This CDR3 region has 13 residues. Germline trimming cut 6 bases from V and 6 bases from J; bases unmatched to any gene: 3. CDR3 nucleotides: TGTGCCAGCAGCGGACAGGGGCCTCAGCCCCAGCATTTT. The encoded protein is CASSGQGPQPQHF.

This clonotype was counted at least ten times. The J gene is TRBJ2-7, the V gene TRBV7-8; either TRBD1 or TRBD2 may supply D (5 bases each). The V gene lost 2 bases and the J gene lost 6 bases, with 17 bases spanning the gap. Germline lookup yields CDR1 SGHVS and CDR2 FQNEAQ. The CDR3 length is 15 residues. The CDR3 loop is CASSLTGTLAGEQYF. The CDR3 region has the DNA TGTGCCAGCAGCTTAACCGGGACCTTGGCAGGCGAGCAGTACTTC.

The CDR3: CSAREGPGQLYGYTF. The CDR3 bases are TGCAGTGCTAGAGAGGGACCGGGACAGTTATATGGCTACACCTTC. The V call is TRBV20-1, the J call TRBJ1-2; 7 bases fit TRBD1. In germline, CDR1 is DFQATT, CDR2 SNEGSKA (reference sequence). Trimming removed 0 bases from V and 5 bases from J; junction bases left unmatched: 9. The CDR3 runs to 15 residues.

V is TRBV12-3 or TRBV12-4 and J is TRBJ2-5; D is ambiguous. Trimming took 6 bases from V and 0 from J, leaving 14 bases between them. The CDR3 totals 15 residues. The CDR3 nucleotides are TGTGCCAGCAGCCGCTCGGCAGCGTACCAAGAGACCCAGTACTTC. This codes for CASSRSAAYQETQYF.

This clonotype was picked up a small number of times. The CDR3 region is CSVEGLAGATTDTQYF. The CDR3 DNA reads TGCAGCGTTGAAGGGCTAGCGGGGGCCACCACAGATACGCAGTATTTT. The genes are TRBV29-1 and TRBJ2-3; 10 bases fit TRBD2. V lost 1 base, J lost 2 bases, and 6 bases stayed unmatched. CDR1 is SQVTM, CDR2 ANQGSEA, per germline. This CDR3 spans 16 amino acids.

The rearrangement joins TRBV9 to TRBJ1-2; D unresolved. From germline, CDR1 is SGDLS and CDR2 YYNGEE. The CDR3 spans 12 residues. Trimming pared 7 bases from V and 8 bases from J, leaving 15 bases between. CDR3: CASESLTGGYTF. DNA of the CDR3: TGTGCCAGCGAGTCATTAACTGGCGGCTACACCTTC.

This clonotype was picked up a small number of times. The genes are TRBV29-1 and TRBJ2-7; no clear D gene. Germline CDR1 is SQVTM and CDR2 is ANQGSEA. The V end lost 4 bases, the J end lost 4 bases, and 8 bases lay between the germline ends. The CDR3 contains 11 residues. CDR3 nucleotide sequence: TGCAGCGTTGGGGTCGTTTACGAGCAGTACTTC. Translation: CSVGVVYEQYF.

This clonotype has a handful of counts. The chain combines TRBV6-5 with TRBJ2-1; TRBD2 matches 11 bases. The CDR3 contains 17 residues. V shed 2 bases and J 4 bases; nucleotides not matched to a gene: 7. Germline CDR1 is MNHEY and CDR2 is SVGAGI. The CDR3 region is CASSYGGGLADYNEQFF. In nucleotides, the CDR3 is TGTGCCAGCAGTTACGGGGGGGGACTAGCGGATTACAATGAGCAGTTCTTC.

The rearrangement uses TRBV2 and TRBJ2-1; D unresolved. The CDR3 extends over 10 amino acids. From germline, CDR1 is SNHLY and CDR2 FYNNEI. V lost 1 base, J lost 10 bases, and 2 bases lay in between. The CDR3 nucleotides read TGTGCCAGCAGTGAAGGGGAGCAGTTCTTC. It translates to CASSEGEQFF.

The chain joins TRBV10-1 to TRBJ2-5, with D possibly being TRBD2 (5 bases). Germline-derived CDR1 and CDR2 are WNHNN and SYGVQD (reference sequence). V lost 0 bases and J 1 base, leaving 9 bases between the germline ends. This CDR3 has 15 amino acids. The CDR3 DNA sequence: TGCGCCAGCAGTGAGTCCCTAGCTCCCCAAGAGACCCAGTACTTC. Its protein is CASSESLAPQETQYF.

The chain joins TRBV11-2 to TRBJ1-1; D might be TRBD1 (5 bases). Germline V gene lookup returns CDR1 SGHAT and CDR2 FQNNGV. The V and J ends lost 8 bases and 2 bases respectively, with 12 bases between them. CDR3 length equals 13 residues. This CDR3 reads CASGGTPNTEAFF. CDR3 in DNA: TGTGCCAGCGGCGGGACCCCTAACACTGAAGCTTTCTTT. The variable domain in full, completed from reference TRBV11-2 and TRBJ1-1, reads EAGVAQSPRYKIIEKRQSVAFWCNPISGHATLYWYQQILGQGPKLLIQFQNNGVVDDSQLPKDRFSAERLKGVDSTLKIQPAKLEDSAVYLCASGGTPNTEAFFGQGTRLTVV.